Reported below is one T cell receptor (beta chain). Its antigen is not known. These data belong to a study of cytomegalovirus exposure and HLA in healthy donors. Whole-study findings and limits: Testing in vitro showed a few CMV-associated chains specific for CMV antigens. What a later analysis showed was that several of the most significant clusters appeared linked to common viral pathogens.

The CDR3 spans 13 residues. Germline CDR1 reads SGHTA; CDR2 reads FQGNSA. V was cut by 0 bases and J by 2 bases, with 5 bases left in between. 13 Jbeta primers and 60 Vbeta primers were used for the PCR. The table came from immunoSEQ multiplex PCR; TCRdb's copy has only in-frame clones and leaves some out. Among about 130,000 clones listed, more than 80% were seen once. The sample taken for sequencing was PBMCs. This sequence originates from a woman under 40 in good health and CMV-seropositive. This chain connects TRBV7-2 to TRBJ2-7; D remains ambiguous. The CDR3 loop is CASSLALAYEQYF. DNA for the CDR3: TGTGCCAGCAGCTTAGCACTTGCCTACGAGCAGTACTTC.